This T cell receptor beta chain was identified during a study of OX40 agonist ivuxolimab in advanced cancers. On the study more broadly: The study gave patients intravenous ivuxolimab at 0.01 to 10 mg/kg every 2 weeks.

This clone turned up a few times. Excluded were patients having autoimmune disease history or systemic immunosuppression. Data came from immunoSEQ multiplex PCR; TCRdb stores just in-frame clones and leaves some out. The sample includes about 35,000 clones, roughly 80% seen only once; the top ten take around a quarter. The sequence derives from an adult with an advanced solid tumor such as melanoma, head and neck, liver or kidney cancer. The source was CD4+ or CD8+ T cells sorted from blood, collected in a trial of the OX40 agonist ivuxolimab.

Written as DNA, the CDR3 is TGTGCCAGCAGCGGGAGGGACTGGAACACCGGGGAGCTGTTTTTT. Its translation is CASSGRDWNTGELFF. The chain uses TRBV13 and TRBJ2-2, with 7 positions matching TRBD2. This CDR3 region has 15 residues. With 5 bases clipped from V and 1 base from J, the junction kept 4 bases outside the gene matches. Germline CDR1 is PRHDT and CDR2 is FYEKMQ (reference sequence).